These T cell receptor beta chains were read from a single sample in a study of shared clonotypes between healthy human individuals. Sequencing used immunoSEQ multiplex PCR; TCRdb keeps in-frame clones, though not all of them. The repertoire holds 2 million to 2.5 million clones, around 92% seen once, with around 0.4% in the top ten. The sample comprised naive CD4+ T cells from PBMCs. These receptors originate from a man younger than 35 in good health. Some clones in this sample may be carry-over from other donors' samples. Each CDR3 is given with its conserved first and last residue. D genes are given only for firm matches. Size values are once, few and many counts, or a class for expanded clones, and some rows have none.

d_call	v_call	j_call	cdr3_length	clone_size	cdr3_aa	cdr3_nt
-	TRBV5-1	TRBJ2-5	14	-	CASSVNRERETQYF	TGCGCCAGCAGCGTAAACAGGGAGCGGGAGACCCAGTACTTC
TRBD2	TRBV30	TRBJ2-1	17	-	CAWSGSGTSLSYNEQFF	TGTGCCTGGAGTGGATCGGGGACTAGCCTTTCCTACAATGAGCAGTTCTTC
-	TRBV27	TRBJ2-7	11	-	CASSLYREQYF	TGTGCCAGCAGTTTATACCGCGAGCAGTACTTC
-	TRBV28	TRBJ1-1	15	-	CASSFRAVMNTEAFF	TGTGCCAGCAGTTTCAGGGCGGTCATGAACACTGAAGCTTTCTTT
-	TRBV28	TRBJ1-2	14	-	CASTSGPVYSGYTF	TGTGCCAGCACCTCAGGGCCAGTTTATAGCGGCTACACCTTC
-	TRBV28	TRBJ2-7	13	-	CASSRTGNYEQYF	TGTGCCAGCAGTCGTACAGGGAACTACGAGCAGTACTTC
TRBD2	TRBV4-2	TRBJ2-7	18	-	CASSQDIATSGGLYEQYF	TGTGCCAGCAGCCAAGATATCGCGACTAGCGGGGGACTCTACGAGCAGTACTTC
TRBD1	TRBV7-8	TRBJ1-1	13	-	CASSPNRGPEAFF	TGTGCCAGCAGCCCCAACAGGGGTCCTGAAGCTTTCTTT
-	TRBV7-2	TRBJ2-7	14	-	CASSAGWGPYEQYF	TGTGCCAGCAGCGCAGGGTGGGGGCCCTACGAGCAGTACTTC
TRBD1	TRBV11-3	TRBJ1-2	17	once	CASSPDRGIPVVYGYTF	TGTGCCAGCAGCCCTGACAGGGGGATCCCAGTAGTCTATGGCTACACCTTC
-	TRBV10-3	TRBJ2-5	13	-	CAISVGGRETQYF	TGTGCCATCAGTGTAGGGGGGCGGGAGACCCAGTACTTC
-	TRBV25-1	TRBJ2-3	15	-	CASSEYNSAGDTQYF	TGTGCCAGCAGTGAATATAATTCGGCTGGTGATACGCAGTATTTT
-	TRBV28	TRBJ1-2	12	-	CASSLRGTGYTF	TGTGCCAGCAGTTTACGAGGGACCGGCTACACCTTC
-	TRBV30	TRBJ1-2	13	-	CAWSVFKGYGYTF	TGTGCCTGGAGTGTATTCAAGGGTTATGGCTACACCTTC
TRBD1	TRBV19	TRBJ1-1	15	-	CASSNKQGMNTEAFF	TGTGCCAGTAGTAACAAACAGGGGATGAACACTGAAGCTTTCTTT
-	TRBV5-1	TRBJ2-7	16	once	CASSLGPVLLGYEQYF	TGCGCCAGCAGCTTGGGGCCGGTTCTGTTGGGCTACGAGCAGTACTTC
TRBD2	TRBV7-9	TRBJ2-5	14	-	CASGLAGHQETQYF	TGTGCCAGCGGGCTAGCGGGGCACCAAGAGACCCAGTACTTC
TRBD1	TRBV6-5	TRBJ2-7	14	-	CASRTRQGWYEQYF	TGTGCCAGCAGGACCAGACAGGGGTGGTACGAGCAGTACTTC
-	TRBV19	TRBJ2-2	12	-	CASSISDGELFF	TGTGCCAGTAGTATCAGTGACGGGGAGCTGTTTTTT
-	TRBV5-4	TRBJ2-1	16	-	CASSPDTGGAVNEQFF	TGTGCCAGCAGCCCAGATACGGGGGGCGCGGTCAATGAGCAGTTCTTC
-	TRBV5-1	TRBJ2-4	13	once	CASRVPDKNIQYF	TGCGCCAGCAGGGTACCAGACAAAAACATTCAGTACTTC
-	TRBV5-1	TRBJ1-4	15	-	CASSLDNAGLEKLFF	TGCGCCAGCAGCTTGGACAACGCAGGGCTGGAAAAACTGTTTTTT